What follows describes a single TCR beta chain. This entry comes from a study of blood T cell repertoires in COVID-19. Study-wide background: The United States, Italy and Spain supplied acute and convalescent COVID-19 samples. PBMCs, B-cell-depleted T cells, or T cells were the source of the cDNA or gDNA that made up the material.

CDR1 is SGHRS and CDR2 is YFSETQ in the germline V gene. The CDR3 is made up of 14 amino acids. V lost 0 bases and J 7 bases, leaving 13 bases between the germline ends. In the authors' methods: It was from reference gene primer amplification that nucleated cell counts were estimated. TCRdb keeps only in-frame clones here, not all; method: immunoSEQ multiplex PCR. For V, J and clone size, that table is used; D and trimming come from the DNA. The data contain approximately 130,000 clones, 70% to 90% of them singletons. The material sequenced was peripheral blood. This sequence was found in a human donor in a cohort sampled during active COVID-19. The J gene is TRBJ1-1, the V gene TRBV5-1; possibly TRBD1 for D (5 bases). CDR3: CASSLVQGKGEAFF. The CDR3 coding sequence is TGCGCCAGCAGCTTGGTGCAGGGCAAAGGTGAAGCTTTCTTT.